This T cell receptor beta chain was profiled in a study of T-cell memory formation after mild COVID-19 (dated by TCRdb to the early 2020s). Concerning the study at large: TCR sequence clusters from the two donors were found to be largely donor specific. In a couple of donors, T-cell clones that expanded and contracted after mild COVID-19 were followed by sequencing TCRalpha and TCRbeta repertoires longitudinally. Two young, previously healthy adult volunteers, one female and one male, were included in the cohort.

The listed sequencing device is Illumina NovaSeq 6000. TCRalpha and TCRbeta cDNA libraries were built by 5'RACE with constant-segment primers, adding sample barcodes and unique molecular identifiers. RNA was extracted from every sample with Trizol reagent. Libraries were amplified in two PCR steps, with a second sample barcode and Illumina TruSeq adapters added in the second step. Libraries were sequenced on an Illumina NovaSeq with 2 x 150 bp paired-end reads. In the source study's methods: With migec v1.2.7, reads were demultiplexed and then collapsed into UMI-guided consensus sequences. Using mixcr v2.1.11, UMI consensuses were aligned to TRA and TRB V and J templates and then assembled into clonotypes. A clonotype was counted as expanded or contracted only when both edgeR and NoisET called the clonotype significant, with the noise models trained on biological replicates. For edgeR calls, a false discovery rate-adjusted p below 0.01 and a log2 fold-change threshold of 1 were applied. As an exploratory analysis of dynamics, max-normalized trajectories of the 1000 most abundant clonotypes were examined with PCA combined with hierarchical clustering. Each responding clone was given a CD4 or CD8 phenotype based on the CD4+ and CD8+ repertoires, which had been sequenced separately. TCRdb redid the processing of the public reads, applying fastp at Q25 and MiXCR, and retained in-frame beta chains. Merged by CDR3 protein, the rows form single entries marked with the most common genes and DNA. TCRdb, not the original authors, processed these V and J calls. The sample includes some 280,000 distinct CDR3 sequences, with roughly 15% observed a single time. The ten top clones hold 23% of the sample.

In its sample, this clonotype was seen many times. The target of this receptor is not known. Per-base qualities were not stored, and no clone one base away is much larger. Ficoll-Paque density gradient centrifugation was used to isolate PBMCs. Beyond this particular receptor, the publication reports: The study included only a couple of mild cases, and larger cohorts that include severe cases with pre-infection samples were judged to be necessary. Some responding clones were detected in pre-infection memory, suggesting pre-existing cross-reactive memory T cells joined the SARS-CoV-2 response. SARS-CoV-2 specificity of the second-wave clones peaking on day 37 was not confirmed. From day 15 to 85, contracting clones showed balanced CD4/CD8 phenotypes, whereas a second wave of clones that expanded from day 15 to 37 leaned towards CD4+. Contracting CD4+ clones appeared mostly in the CM and EM memory subsets, whereas CD8+ clones were enriched in EMRA.

Sequencing was carried out using PBMCs or a T cell subset sorted from them (not recorded which). The source of this sequence is a man between 18 and 35 years old who had mild COVID-19 (a few samples of this study predate the infection). The sample titles of this study are shuffled in the database, so cell type and time point are left out; the donor was told from shared clones.

The CDR3: CASSFLLYRGKNYGYTF. Read as DNA, the sequence is TGTGCCAGCAGTTTCCTTCTCTACAGGGGGAAGAACTATGGCTACACCTTC. Here the chain combines TRBV12-3 or TRBV12-4 and TRBJ1-2, and 8 junction bases match TRBD1. Relative to germline, V is missing 3 bases and J is missing 2 bases, with 11 bases of the junction outside any gene match. Spanning cysteine to phenylalanine, the CDR3 consists of 17 amino acids. Of all the DNA, just the CDR3 is kept, 51 bases in frame from base 1.